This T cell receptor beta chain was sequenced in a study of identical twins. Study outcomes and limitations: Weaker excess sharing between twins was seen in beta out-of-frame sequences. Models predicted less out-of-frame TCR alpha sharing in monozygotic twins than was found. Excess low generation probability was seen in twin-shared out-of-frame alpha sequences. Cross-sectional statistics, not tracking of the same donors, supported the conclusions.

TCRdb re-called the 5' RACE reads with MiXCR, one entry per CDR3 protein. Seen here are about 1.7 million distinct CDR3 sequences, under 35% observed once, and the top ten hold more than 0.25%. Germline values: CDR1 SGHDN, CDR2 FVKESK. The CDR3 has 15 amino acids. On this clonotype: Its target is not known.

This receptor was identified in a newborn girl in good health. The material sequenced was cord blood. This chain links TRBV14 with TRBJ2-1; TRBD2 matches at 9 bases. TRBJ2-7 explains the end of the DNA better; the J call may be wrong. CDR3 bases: TGTGCCAGCAGCCAATTAGCGGGGGCCTACAATGAGCAGTACTTC. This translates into CASSQLAGAYNEQYF.